Below are 15 T cell receptor beta chains sequenced from a single sample in a study of human T cells and chemical hapten exposure. Time point in this sample: patch test 1, 2 weeks after DPC sensitization. Treatment noted: therapeutic diphenylcyclopropenone sensitization with weekly scalp DPC. TCRdb re-called the RACE reads with MiXCR, one entry per CDR3 protein. This repertoire shows 150,000 to 200,000 distinct CDR3 sequences, 20% to 25% found once; its top ten account for less than 7%. Material: whole blood, obtained in connection with sensitization to the hapten diphenylcyclopropenone (DPC). The source is a woman aged 50 to 60 with alopecia areata. Some clones in this sample may be carry-over from other donors' samples.

This chain joins TRBV12-3 or TRBV12-4 and TRBJ1-5, with 7 bases that match TRBD1. Germline trimming cut 1 base from V and 4 bases from J; bases unmatched to any gene: 7. The CDR3 loop spans 16 amino acids. The CDR3 nucleotides read TGTGCCAGCAGTTTAGGGGGTTCGACAGGGAATCAGCCCCAGCATTTT. Translation: CASSLGGSTGNQPQHF.

This clonotype was observed a handful of times. The genes are TRBV29-1 and TRBJ2-1; 10 bases agree with TRBD2. The germline CDR1 and CDR2 sequences are SQVTM and ANQGSEA. V lost 7 bases, J lost 6 bases, and 9 bases stayed unmatched. The CDR3 has 14 residues. The CDR3, as DNA: TGCAGCGGGGAAAGCGGGAGGGGCGGCAATGAGCAGTTCTTC. As protein: CSGESGRGGNEQFF.

This clonotype has more than one count but fewer than ten. The chain uses TRBV12-5 and TRBJ2-3; D is unclear. V was shortened by 3 bases and J by 6 bases, with 4 bases between the two germline ends. CDR1 LGHNT and CDR2 FRNRAP come from the germline V gene. The CDR3 spans 11 residues. The CDR3: CASGFGDTQYF. The DNA for the CDR3 is TGTGCTAGTGGTTTCGGGGATACGCAGTATTTT.

The CDR3 region is CASSLLGLAGGADTQYF. CDR3 DNA sequence: TGTGCCAGCAGTTTATTGGGACTAGCGGGGGGGGCAGATACGCAGTATTTT. This chain connects TRBV27 to TRBJ2-3, with 16 bases aligning to TRBD2. J lost 4 bases, V lost 1 base, and 2 bases had no gene match. Germline V gene sequence: CDR1 MNHEY, CDR2 SMNVEV (reference sequence). The CDR3 extends over 17 amino acids.

This chain links TRBV6-5 with TRBJ2-7, with 13 bases fitting TRBD2. The J segment lost 2 bases and the V segment lost 6 bases, leaving 10 bases of the junction unmatched. Germline CDR1 is MNHEY and CDR2 is SVGAGI. The CDR3 covers 17 residues. The CDR3 nucleotides read TGTGCCAGCAGCCCACTAGCGGGAGGGATAAGGACCTACGAGCAGTACTTC. This sequence encodes CASSPLAGGIRTYEQYF.

The chain is built from TRBV6-5 and TRBJ2-5, with D uncertain. The CDR3 consists of 12 residues. Germline-derived CDR1 and CDR2 are MNHEY and SVGAGI. V was shortened by 8 bases and J by 4 bases, with 11 bases between the two germline ends. The CDR3 protein is CASSSPGETQYF. The CDR3, as DNA: TGTGCCAGCTCCAGCCCCGGAGAGACCCAGTACTTC.

This chain joins TRBV6-2 or TRBV6-3 and TRBJ1-6; a possible D gene is TRBD1 (6 bases). V lost 7 bases and J lost 10, with 17 bases in between. This CDR3 contains 14 residues. Germline CDR1 reads MNHEY; CDR2 reads SVGEGT. The CDR3 reads CASTGGSGSSPLHF. In nucleotides, the CDR3 is TGTGCCAGCACCGGGGGCAGTGGATCGTCACCCCTCCACTTT.

J is TRBJ1-6 and V is TRBV27, with unresolved D. The CDR3 totals 15 residues. V was trimmed by 1 base and J by 13 bases, leaving 17 bases between them. Germline V gene lookup returns CDR1 MNHEY and CDR2 SMNVEV (reference sequence). CDR3 sequence: CASSLWGDTADPLHF. CDR3 DNA sequence: TGTGCCAGCAGTTTATGGGGAGATACGGCGGACCCCCTCCACTTT.

V gene TRBV20-1 combines with J gene TRBJ2-3; 10 bases align to TRBD2. Germline loops: CDR1 DFQATT, CDR2 SNEGSKA (reference sequence). CDR3 length equals 18 residues. V dropped 0 bases and J dropped 3; count of bases not matched to a gene: 12. The CDR3 region is CSARDPSGSGGGTDTQYF. The CDR3 DNA follows: TGCAGTGCTAGAGATCCTAGCGGGAGTGGGGGGGGGACAGATACGCAGTATTTT.

This clonotype turned up a few times. This chain joins TRBV29-1 and TRBJ2-2; D might be TRBD2 (7 bases). There are 13 residues in the CDR3. Germline values: CDR1 SQVTM, CDR2 ANQGSEA. V lost 7 bases and J 6 bases, leaving 15 bases between the germline ends. In DNA, the CDR3 is TGCAGCGCTTCCAGGGGAGGGGCCGGGGAGCTGTTTTTT. Protein product: CSASRGGAGELFF.

This clonotype was seen a few times. This rearrangement joins TRBV20-1 to TRBJ2-2; D is perhaps TRBD1 (5 bases). The CDR3 loop spans 14 amino acids. CDR1 is DFQATT and CDR2 is SNEGSKA in the germline V gene (reference sequence). V dropped 5 bases and J dropped 0 bases, with 10 bases sitting between them. The CDR3 is CSAQSGTNTGELFF. The CDR3 bases are TGCAGTGCTCAGTCAGGGACGAACACCGGGGAGCTGTTTTTT.

The genes are TRBV11-2 and TRBJ2-5; TRBD2 aligns across 7 bases. CDR1 and CDR2 (germline): SGHAT, FQNNGV. The CDR3 is made up of 14 amino acids. Unmatched junction bases numbered 7, after V lost 5 bases and J lost 4 bases. CDR3 nucleotide sequence: TGTGCCAGCAGCCCTGGACTAGTCCCAGAGACCCAGTACTTC. This translates into CASSPGLVPETQYF.

The chain links TRBV2 to TRBJ1-4, with a possible D match to TRBD1 (6 bases). CDR3 length: 16 residues. In germline, CDR1 is SNHLY, CDR2 FYNNEI. Trimming cost V 1 base and J 2 bases, with 11 bases left between them. In nucleotides, the CDR3 is TGTGCCAGCAGTGAAGTCGGCAGGGGCACTAATGAAAAACTGTTTTTT. Translated, it gives CASSEVGRGTNEKLFF.

The rearrangement joins TRBV10-3 to TRBJ1-2; TRBD1 is a possible D gene (6 bases). V lost 10 bases and J 8 bases, leaving 14 bases between the germline ends. CDR3 length: 11 amino acids. Germline V CDR1 and CDR2: ENHRY, SYGVKD. The CDR3 DNA follows: TGTGCCACGGCAAACGGACAGGGCTACACCTTC. It specifies CATANGQGYTF.

The table lists this clonotype with a few counts. The rearrangement links TRBV3-1 to TRBJ2-2, with D perhaps matching TRBD2 (5 bases). V was pared by 0 bases and J by 8 bases, with 16 bases between. CDR1 is LGHDT and CDR2 is YNNKEL in the germline V gene (reference sequence). The CDR3 contains 16 residues. The CDR3 DNA reads as TGTGCCAGCAGCCAAGATTCCAGAACTAGAGGAGGGGAGCTGTTTTTT. Translating it yields CASSQDSRTRGGELFF.